The rows below give T cell receptor beta chains drawn from one sample of a study of regulatory T cells in long-lasting Graves disease. TCRdb reprocessed the multiplex PCR reads with MiXCR, giving one entry per CDR3 protein. The sample comprises 350,000 to 450,000 distinct CDR3 sequences, approximately 15% of which are singletons, and 7.8% rests with the top ten. Separately, the same data were catalogued under a study of T cells in Graves' hyperthyroidism and ophthalmopathy.

The specimen was peripheral blood mononuclear cells (PBMCs), collected at new diagnosis, from a patient treated with antithyroid drugs. The receptors were gathered from a woman between 35 and 50 years old with Graves disease. The CDR3 runs from the conserved cysteine through the conserved F or W. A D gene is named only where the DNA matches it firmly. The size entry is marked missing in some rows and otherwise reads once, few, many or a size class.

d_call j_call clone_size v_call cdr3_nt cdr3_aa
- TRBJ2-1 many TRBV12-3/TRBV12-4 TGTGCCAGCAGTTTACAGGGATTGCCCAATGAGCAGTTCTTC CASSLQGLPNEQFF
TRBD2 TRBJ2-5 many TRBV28 TGTGCCAGCAGTTTCGGACTAGCGGGAGGGCCGGAGACCCAGTACTTC CASSFGLAGGPETQYF
TRBD2 TRBJ2-1 - TRBV19 TGTGCCAGTAGTCCCGGGACTAGCGGGAGTACAGGGATGTTCTTC CASSPGTSGSTGMFF
TRBD1 TRBJ1-1 many TRBV11-2 TGTGCCAGCAGCTTAGGAGGTAGGGGGCGAGAGAACACTGAAGCTTTCTTT CASSLGGRGRENTEAFF
TRBD1 TRBJ2-1 many TRBV11-3 TGTGCCAGCAGCCCGGACAGGCTGAGCTCCTACAATGAGCAGTTCTTC CASSPDRLSSYNEQFF
- TRBJ1-5 - TRBV2 TGTGCCAGCAGCCGGGAAGGGGGAAGGGATCAGCCCCAGCATTTT CASSREGGRDQPQHF
TRBD1 TRBJ1-1 - TRBV29-1 TGCAGCGTCTCGACAGGGACGAACACTGAAGCTTTCTTT CSVSTGTNTEAFF
- TRBJ2-7 - TRBV27 TGTGCCAGCAGTTTCCTAGGGACACGCTACGAGCAGTACTTC CASSFLGTRYEQYF
- TRBJ1-5 - TRBV6-1 TGTGCCAGCAGCCGGGACATAAATCAGCCCCAGCATTTT CASSRDINQPQHF
- TRBJ2-7 many TRBV12-3/TRBV12-4 TGTGCCAGCAGTTTAGGACAGCCCTACGAGCAGTACTTC CASSLGQPYEQYF
TRBD1 TRBJ2-7 - TRBV10-1 TGCGCCAGCAGTGAGTCGGGCCGGGACAGGGTAAACGAGCAGTACTTC CASSESGRDRVNEQYF
- TRBJ2-7 many TRBV7-8 TGTGCCAGCAGTTACCGGTGGGGGATCTCCTACGAGCAGTACTTC CASSYRWGISYEQYF
- TRBJ2-2 many TRBV24-1 TGTGCCACCAGTGATTTATGGGGTGCCGGGGAGCTGTTTTTT CATSDLWGAGELFF
- TRBJ2-5 - TRBV14 TGTGCCAGCAGCCCTTTTTGGAACCAAGAGACCCAGTACTTC CASSPFWNQETQYF
TRBD2 TRBJ2-1 many TRBV9 TGTGCCAGCAGCGTAAGGGGCTTAGCGGGAGGGCCAGGCAATGAGCAGTTCTTC CASSVRGLAGGPGNEQFF
TRBD2 TRBJ2-5 many TRBV3-1 TGTGCCAGCAGACAGACTAGCGGGAGGTCCCGCGAGACCCAGTACTTC CASRQTSGRSRETQYF
- TRBJ2-7 - TRBV3-1 TGTGCCAGCAGCCAAAACTTCGAGCAGTACTTC CASSQNFEQYF
TRBD1 TRBJ1-2 many TRBV19 TGTGCCAGTAGTACTAGGACAGGGGGCGTTGGCTACACCTTC CASSTRTGGVGYTF
TRBD1 TRBJ2-7 many TRBV27 TGTGCCAGCAGTTTGGGACAGACTAACTACGAGCAGTACTTC CASSLGQTNYEQYF
TRBD2 TRBJ2-1 many TRBV19 TGTGCCAGTACCTCCGTGGGACTAGCGAAACCTGGGGAGCAGTTCTTC CASTSVGLAKPGEQFF
TRBD2 TRBJ2-7 many TRBV6-1 TGTGCCAGCAGAGTAGCGGGTAGACCCTACGAGCAGTACTTC CASRVAGRPYEQYF
- TRBJ1-1 many TRBV10-3 TGTGCCATCAGTGAGGGGGGGACCGAGAACACTGAAGCTTTCTTT CAISEGGTENTEAFF
TRBD1 TRBJ2-3 many TRBV4-1 TGCGCCAGCAGCCAAGCTTTCGGGACAGGGTTCGCAGATACGCAGTATTTT CASSQAFGTGFADTQYF
TRBD1 TRBJ1-4 - TRBV11-3 TGTGCCAGCAGCCCGGACAGGGGGATGGAAAAACTGTTTTTT CASSPDRGMEKLFF
TRBD2 TRBJ2-1 - TRBV5-5 TGTGCCAGCAGCTTCGCCACTAGCGGTTACAATGAGCAGTTCTTC CASSFATSGYNEQFF
- TRBJ2-7 many TRBV20-1 TGCAGTGCTAGATACTCGAGAACCTACGAGCAGTACTTC CSARYSRTYEQYF
- TRBJ2-3 many TRBV7-8 TGTGCCAGCAGCCCAGAGGCAGCGACTGGCACAGATACGCAGTATTTT CASSPEAATGTDTQYF
- TRBJ2-7 few TRBV25-1 TGTGCCAGCAGTGGACTAGACTACGAGCAGTACTTC CASSGLDYEQYF
- TRBJ1-2 - TRBV18 TGTGCCAGCTCACCAATGGCAGGGAACGGCTACACCTTC CASSPMAGNGYTF
TRBD2 TRBJ2-7 many TRBV13 TGTGCCAGCAGCTATGGGACTAGCGGGGAGTACGAGCAGTACTTC CASSYGTSGEYEQYF
- TRBJ2-5 - TRBV4-1 TGCGCCAGCAGCCGGGTGGGGCGAGTGGAGGAGACCCAGTACTTC CASSRVGRVEETQYF
- TRBJ2-2 - TRBV12-3/TRBV12-4 TGTGCCAGCAGACTAGGGGGGTGGACCGGGGAGCTGTTTTTT CASRLGGWTGELFF
- TRBJ1-1 few TRBV19 TGTGCCAGTAAGGGGGGACGGGACTCAGTCACTGAAGCTTTCTTT CASKGGRDSVTEAFF
- TRBJ2-2 many TRBV9 TGTGCCAGCAGCGAGGGAGGCGGGGAGCTGTTTTTT CASSEGGGELFF
- TRBJ2-2 many TRBV7-8 TGTGCCAGCAGACAACTAGGTGGGGCGATCACCGGGGAGCTGTTTTTT CASRQLGGAITGELFF
- TRBJ2-1 many TRBV12-3/TRBV12-4 TGTGCCAGCAGTTTGGCGGAGGCCTACAATGAGCAGTTCTTC CASSLAEAYNEQFF
TRBD2 TRBJ2-5 many TRBV28 TGTGCCAGCAGTTTCCCCTCGGGGAGCGGGAGAGAAGAGACCCAGTACTTC CASSFPSGSGREETQYF
- TRBJ2-5 many TRBV11-2 TGTGCCAGCAGCTCCCCGGGGCGGGACAGTGGGCAAGAGACCCAGTACTTC CASSSPGRDSGQETQYF
TRBD2 TRBJ2-5 - TRBV4-1 TGCGCCAGCAGCCAACGTGGAACTAGCGGCCTCCAAGAGACCCAGTACTTC CASSQRGTSGLQETQYF
- TRBJ2-7 many TRBV5-1 TGCGCCAGCAGCTTGGTGGTCGGGGCCCATTACGAGCAGTACTTC CASSLVVGAHYEQYF